These 23 T cell receptor beta chains share one sample of origin, sequenced in a study of regulatory T cells in long-lasting Graves disease. Time point reported: persistent/refractory GD, antithyroid drugs over 5 years with positive TRAb. Scientists built the TCR library using RNA that was extracted from PBMCs. Libraries of TCR beta came from iRepertoire HTBI primers plus Arm-PCR of CDR3 regions. TCRdb processed the multiplex PCR reads anew with MiXCR; each CDR3 protein has one entry. This table has 350,000 to 500,000 distinct CDR3 sequences, around a fifth appearing once. Sequenced here: peripheral blood mononuclear cells (PBMCs), sampled when the disease was refractory, from a patient treated with antithyroid drugs. These TCRs come from a female donor with Graves disease.

The sample holds a few counts of this clonotype. This chain uses TRBV6-5 with TRBJ1-5; no clear D. V lost 4 bases and J lost 3, with 10 bases in between. CDR3 length equals 14 residues. The germline gives CDR1 MNHEY, CDR2 SVGAGI. For the CDR3, the DNA is TGTGCCAGCAGTTTTGGAGGCTTCAATCAGCCCCAGCATTTT. It encodes CASSFGGFNQPQHF.

V gene TRBV27 combines with J gene TRBJ2-3; TRBD2 agrees at 7 bases. The CDR3 has 16 amino acids. Germline V gives CDR1 MNHEY, CDR2 SMNVEV (reference sequence). Unmatched junction bases numbered 5, after V lost 0 bases and J lost 2 bases. The CDR3 DNA sequence: TGTGCCAGCAGTTTATCAGGGACTACCATCACAGATACGCAGTATTTT. It encodes CASSLSGTTITDTQYF.

This clonotype was seen repeatedly, ten times or more. The chain carries TRBV28 and TRBJ2-7; D tentatively fits TRBD1 or TRBD2 (5 bases each). The germline CDR1 and CDR2 sequences are MDHEN and SYDVKM. V was pared by 4 bases and J by 0 bases, with 13 bases between. There are 15 residues in the CDR3. The CDR3 DNA reads TGTGCCAGCAGTTCCATCACCGGGGCCTCCTACGAGCAGTACTTC. It translates to CASSSITGASYEQYF.

This clonotype was seen only a few times. The chain joins TRBV14 to TRBJ2-5; TRBD1 matches 9 bases. This CDR3 is built from 17 residues. Germline CDR1 is SGHDN and CDR2 is FVKESK. Trimming cost V 1 base and J 1 base; bases outside gene matches: 7. CDR3: CASSQGRGQGPQETQYF. The CDR3 DNA reads TGTGCCAGCAGCCAAGGAAGGGGACAGGGCCCCCAAGAGACCCAGTACTTC.

This clonotype was found a few times. The rearrangement links TRBV5-1 to TRBJ2-7; 13 positions agree with TRBD2. This CDR3 is 16 amino acids long. Germline assignment: CDR1 SGHRS and CDR2 YFSETQ. V lost 3 bases and J lost 0; bases outside the gene matches: 3. CDR3: CASSYGTSGTSYEQYF. The CDR3 DNA sequence: TGCGCCAGCAGCTATGGGACTAGCGGGACCTCCTACGAGCAGTACTTC. Full variable domain (missing parts from reference TRBV5-1 and TRBJ2-7): KAGVTQTPRYLIKTRGQQVTLSCSPISGHRSVSWYQQTPGQGLQFLFEYFSETQRNKGNFPGRFSGRQFSNSRSEMNVSTLELGDSALYLCASSYGTSGTSYEQYFGPGTRLTVT.

This clonotype was counted at least ten times. The chain employs TRBV6-1 and TRBJ2-7, with D maybe TRBD1 (6 bases). The CDR3 is made up of 14 amino acids. The V end lost 0 bases, the J end lost 3 bases, and 9 bases lay between the germline ends. Per germline, CDR1 MNHNS and CDR2 SASEGT. CDR3 sequence: CASSEAGQRYEQYF. DNA of the CDR3: TGTGCCAGCAGTGAAGCTGGACAGCGCTACGAGCAGTACTTC.

With respect to this clonotype: This sequence may be a read error, since a much larger clone differs from it by one base. The V and J genes are TRBV5-1 and TRBJ2-7, with D perhaps TRBD1 (5 bases). Per germline, CDR1 SGHRS and CDR2 YFSETQ. CDR3 size: 14 residues. DNA for the CDR3: TGCGCCGGCAGCTGGGGCGGTCAGGGAAGGGAGCAGTACTTC. Its protein is CAGSWGGQGREQYF.

This chain connects TRBV20-1 to TRBJ2-5; D is uncertain. Germline CDR1 and CDR2: DFQATT and SNEGSKA (reference sequence). There are 12 residues in the CDR3. With 5 bases removed from V and 1 base from J, the gap between germline ends came to 8 bases. CDR3 amino acids: CSAAVVQETQYF. As DNA, the CDR3 is TGCAGTGCTGCCGTGGTCCAAGAGACCCAGTACTTC.

This clonotype was counted many times. In DNA form, the CDR3 reads TGCAGTCCAGAGCAGAGTGAAGCTTTCTTT. This sequence encodes CSPEQSEAFF. The J gene is TRBJ1-1, the V gene TRBV20-1; no clear D gene. Germline V CDR1 and CDR2: DFQATT, SNEGSKA (reference sequence). The CDR3 runs to 10 residues. V lost 8 bases, J lost 7 bases, and 11 bases lay in between.

This clonotype was seen more than once but under ten times. The chain carries TRBV20-1 and TRBJ1-4, with 11 bases lining up with TRBD1. V lost 3 bases to trimming and J lost 1 base; unmatched junction nucleotides: 1. From germline, CDR1 is DFQATT and CDR2 SNEGSKA (reference sequence). The CDR3 sequence is 15 residues long. DNA of the CDR3: TGCAGTGCTAGGGGGACAGGGGGAACTAATGAAAAACTGTTTTTT. Translated: CSARGTGGTNEKLFF.

There are many counts of this clonotype. This chain uses TRBV28 with TRBJ1-1; weak D call: TRBD1 (6 bases). V was clipped by 5 bases and J by 4 bases, with 14 bases between them. There are 14 residues in the CDR3. Germline V gives CDR1 MDHEN, CDR2 SYDVKM. The CDR3 DNA reads TGTGCCAGCAGTCCCCTCGGGGGCTTCACTGAAGCTTTCTTT. Encoded protein: CASSPLGGFTEAFF.

This clonotype was seen repeatedly, ten times or more. The chain is built from TRBV6-2 or TRBV6-3 and TRBJ2-7, with a tentative D call TRBD2 (6 bases). This CDR3 comprises 16 residues. V was clipped by 2 bases and J by 3 bases, with 17 bases between them. Per the germline V gene, CDR1 is MNHEY and CDR2 is SVGEGT. CDR3 bases: TGTGCCAGCAGTTACCGGGGACTCCAAAGGGGCTACGAGCAGTACTTC. Its translation is CASSYRGLQRGYEQYF.

This clonotype was detected ten times or more. The chain uses TRBV28 and TRBJ2-5; perhaps D is TRBD1 or TRBD2 (5 bases each). This CDR3 is built from 14 residues. V gave up 2 bases and J gave up 5 bases, with 12 bases separating them. CDR1 is MDHEN and CDR2 is SYDVKM in the germline V gene. The CDR3 region has the DNA TGTGCCAGCAGTTTAGGGGGTTCGAGGGAGACCCAGTACTTC. Its protein product is CASSLGGSRETQYF.

Comment on this clonotype: This likely stems from a read error, as it lies one base from a far larger clone. The V gene is TRBV4-1, the J gene TRBJ1-1; tentative D call: TRBD1 (5 bases). The CDR3 sequence is 13 residues long. Germline V gene lookup returns CDR1 MGHRA and CDR2 YSYEKL. For the CDR3, the DNA is TGCGCCTCCGGGGGACGATTGAACACTGTAGCTTTCTTT. This codes for CASGGRLNTVAFF.

The chain has TRBV6-5 and TRBJ2-2; no clear D. In germline, CDR1 is MNHEY, CDR2 SVGAGI. V shed 2 bases and J shed 7 bases, with 17 bases lying between them. The CDR3 has 16 residues. The DNA for the CDR3 is TGTGCCAGCAGTTACGGTCCGCCCTATCTTGACGGGGAGCTGTTTTTT. Protein: CASSYGPPYLDGELFF.

Notes on this clonotype: Possible read error: a much larger clone is one base away. V usage is TRBV28 and J usage is TRBJ1-1; the D gene is possibly TRBD1 (5 bases). Germline V gene data show CDR1 as MDHEN and CDR2 as SYDVKM. This CDR3 is built from 13 residues. V dropped 9 bases and J dropped 8 bases, with 19 bases sitting between them. CDR3 nucleotide sequence: TGTGCCAGTCGGTCAGGGAGCTCCCCCGAAGCTTTCTTT. It codes for CASRSGSSPEAFF. Filled out from reference TRBV28 and TRBJ1-1, the complete variable domain reads DVKVTQSSRYLVKRTGEKVFLECVQDMDHENMFWYRQDPGLGLRLIYFSYDVKMKEKGDIPEGYSVSREKKERFSLILESASTNQTSMYLCASRSGSSPEAFFGQGTRLTVV.

This clonotype was counted ten times or more. The chain recombines TRBV28 with TRBJ2-7; D possibly corresponds to TRBD2 (5 bases). Germline loops: CDR1 MDHEN, CDR2 SYDVKM. This CDR3 is built from 13 residues. Trimming shortened V by 5 bases and J by 3 bases, and 11 bases separated the two germline ends. The CDR3 DNA reads as TGTGCCAGCAGTCCGTTAGCGAACTACGAGCAGTACTTC. It translates to CASSPLANYEQYF.

This clonotype was seen a few times. The chain combines TRBV28 with TRBJ2-2; 10 nucleotides align to TRBD2. CDR3 length: 21 residues. CDR1 is MDHEN and CDR2 is SYDVKM in the germline V gene. V gave up 3 bases and J gave up 3 bases; unmatched junction bases: 19. The CDR3 sequence is CASSFWERGRLAGHYTGELFF. The CDR3 DNA reads as TGTGCCAGCAGTTTTTGGGAAAGGGGGAGACTAGCGGGTCATTACACCGGGGAGCTGTTTTTT.

This clonotype occurred many times. The CDR3: CASSTGTVNTEAFF. CDR3 coding DNA: TGTGCCAGCAGCACCGGGACGGTGAACACTGAAGCTTTCTTT. This chain links TRBV12-3 or TRBV12-4 with TRBJ1-1, with a possible D match to TRBD1 (5 bases). This CDR3 contains 14 residues. The ends were cut back, 6 bases at V and 0 bases at J, with 11 bases in the middle.

This clonotype occurred a few times. The CDR3 here is CASSRGTANTGELFF. The CDR3 DNA is TGTGCCAGCAGCCGAGGGACGGCGAACACCGGGGAGCTGTTTTTT. The chain combines TRBV7-3 with TRBJ2-2; tentatively, D is TRBD1 or TRBD2 (5 bases each). CDR3 size: 15 residues. Germline CDR1 is SGHTA and CDR2 is FQGTGA. V lost 5 bases, J lost 0 bases, and 10 bases lay in between.

This clonotype was observed many times. This sequence joins TRBV11-1 and TRBJ2-6; 10 bases are a match to TRBD2. Looked up from germline, CDR1 is SGHAT and CDR2 is FQDESV (reference sequence). The CDR3 spans 18 residues. The trim removed 6 bases at V and 0 bases at J, leaving 8 bases unmatched. The CDR3 sequence is CASRRTSGVYSGANVLTF. CDR3 in DNA: TGTGCCAGCAGACGCACTAGCGGGGTCTACTCTGGGGCCAACGTCCTGACTTTC.

This clonotype has a count of ten or more. The chain couples TRBV20-1 to TRBJ2-5, with D uncertain. The CDR3 is 13 residues long. The germline V and J ends were trimmed by 0 bases and 5 bases, with 10 bases remaining between them. Germline loops: CDR1 DFQATT, CDR2 SNEGSKA (reference sequence). The DNA for the CDR3 is TGCAGTGCTAGAGATTGGCTTCGGGAGACCCAGTACTTC. It is translated as CSARDWLRETQYF.

V usage is TRBV5-5 and J usage is TRBJ2-7; 7 bases map to TRBD1. The germline V gene encodes CDR1 SGHKS and CDR2 YYEKEE (reference sequence). CDR3 size: 14 residues. V shed 4 bases and J 1 base; nucleotides not matched to a gene: 5. The CDR3 protein is CASSAGQVSYEQYF. Here the CDR3 DNA reads TGTGCCAGCAGCGCAGGACAGGTTTCCTACGAGCAGTACTTC.